These 29 T cell receptor beta chains share one sample of origin, sequenced in a study of blood T cell repertoires in COVID-19. TCRdb's table, derived via immunoSEQ multiplex PCR, lists solely in-frame clones and lacks some. The sample contains approximately 100,000 clones, roughly 87% of which appear only once. Sample: peripheral blood. The receptors shown here come from a human donor in a cohort sampled during active COVID-19.

The chain recombines TRBV7-9 with TRBJ2-3; D not certain. Germline V gives CDR1 SEHNR, CDR2 FQNEAQ (reference sequence). This CDR3 is built from 13 residues. V lost 2 bases and J 7 bases, leaving 10 bases between the germline ends. The CDR3 sequence is CASSLSAVNTQYF. DNA of the CDR3: TGTGCCAGCAGCTTATCTGCAGTTAATACGCAGTATTTT.

The chain combines TRBV5-1 with TRBJ2-3; weak D call: TRBD1 (7 bases). Germline-derived CDR1 and CDR2 are SGHRS and YFSETQ. The V end was cut by 0 bases, the J end by 5 bases, with 10 bases between. This CDR3 region has 14 residues. CDR3 amino acids: CASSLGQGGDTQYF. CDR3 DNA: TGCGCCAGCAGCTTGGGGCAGGGGGGAGATACGCAGTATTTT.

The CDR3 reads CASSYVRGGTEAFF. In nucleotides, the CDR3 is TGTGCCAGCAGTTACGTTAGGGGAGGCACTGAAGCTTTCTTT. The V and J genes are TRBV6-5 and TRBJ1-1, with D possibly TRBD1 on 5 matching bases. Germline CDR1 reads MNHEY; CDR2 reads SVGAGI. CDR3 size: 14 residues. The V end lost 2 bases, the J end lost 4 bases, and 11 bases lay between the germline ends.

This chain uses TRBV11-3 with TRBJ1-5; no clear D. The CDR3 consists of 17 residues. Trimming cost V 6 bases and J 4 bases, with 22 bases left between them. Germline V gene lookup returns CDR1 SGHNT and CDR2 YENEEA. CDR3 DNA sequence: TGTGCCAGCAGGTGGAGGACCGCTCGGAAGGCAAATCAGCCCCAGCATTTT. Encoded protein: CASRWRTARKANQPQHF. Full variable domain (rest looked up from reference TRBV11-3 and TRBJ1-5): EAGVVQSPRYKIIEKKQPVAFWCNPISGHNTLYWYLQNLGQGPELLIRYENEEAVDDSQLPKDRFSAERLKGVDSTLKIQPAELGDSAVYLCASRWRTARKANQPQHFGDGTRLSIL.

This clone was seen once. The rearrangement joins TRBV6-5 to TRBJ2-7, with TRBD2 matching 8 bases. Germline V gene sequence: CDR1 MNHEY, CDR2 SVGAGI. After removal of 6 bases from V and 8 bases from J, the junction contained 9 bases not matched to a gene. The CDR3 runs to 13 residues. CDR3 sequence (DNA): TGTGCCAGCAGGACGGGACTAGTTACTAAGCAGTACTTC. Protein sequence: CASRTGLVTKQYF.

The chain combines TRBV15 with TRBJ2-1; 12 bases are shared with TRBD2. V was pared by 0 bases and J by 7 bases, with 7 bases of the junction left unmatched. The CDR3 length is 17 residues. Germline V lookup: CDR1 LNHNV, CDR2 YYDKDF (reference sequence). CDR3 region: CATSRDLWTSGKNEQFF. CDR3 coding DNA: TGTGCCACCAGCAGAGATCTTTGGACTAGCGGGAAAAATGAGCAGTTCTTC. Full variable domain (missing parts from reference TRBV15 and TRBJ2-1): DAMVIQNPRYQVTQFGKPVTLSCSQTLNHNVMYWYQQKSSQAPKLLFHYYDKDFNNEADTPDNFQSRRPNTSFCFLDIRSPGLGDTAMYLCATSRDLWTSGKNEQFFGPGTRLTVL.

V gene TRBV3-1 (or the pseudogene TRBV3-2) combines with J gene TRBJ2-5; possible D gene TRBD2, 5 bases. V gave up 8 bases and J gave up 0 bases, with 16 bases separating them. The V gene's germline CDR1 is LGHDT and CDR2 YNNKEL (reference sequence). The CDR3 length is 15 residues. CDR3 nucleotide sequence: TGTGCCAGCGGCAATAGGCGGGCGTACCAAGAGACCCAGTACTTC. It translates to CASGNRRAYQETQYF.

The chain links TRBV30 to TRBJ1-2; 9 positions match TRBD1. V shed 7 bases, J shed 3 bases, and the junction held 6 bases outside the gene matches. CDR3 length equals 13 residues. CDR1 GTSNPN and CDR2 SVGIG come from the germline V gene (reference sequence). The CDR3 DNA reads TGTGCCTCCTCGGGACAGGGTGACTATGGCTACACCTTC. Residues: CASSGQGDYGYTF.

The chain carries TRBV19 and TRBJ1-2; D is possibly TRBD1 (5 bases). The CDR3 spans 16 residues. Looked up from germline, CDR1 is LNHDA and CDR2 is SQIVND (reference sequence). V lost 5 bases to trimming and J lost 4 bases, with 20 bases between them. CDR3 amino acids: CASSFVEGWQGYGYTF. The CDR3, as DNA: TGTGCCAGTAGTTTCGTGGAGGGTTGGCAGGGCTATGGCTACACCTTC. Full variable domain (remainder filled in from reference TRBV19 and TRBJ1-2): DGGITQSPKYLFRKEGQNVTLSCEQNLNHDAMYWYRQDPGQGLRLIYYSQIVNDFQKGDIAEGYSVSREKKESFPLTVTSAQKNPTAFYLCASSFVEGWQGYGYTFGSGTRLTVV.

The V call is TRBV28, the J call TRBJ2-7, with 11 nucleotides matching TRBD2. V trimming: 1 base; J trimming: 6 bases; junction bases outside the gene matches: 5. CDR1 and CDR2 from the germline V gene are MDHEN and SYDVKM. The CDR3 has 15 residues. CDR3 residues: CASSLSGSGRGEQYF. The CDR3 region has the DNA TGTGCCAGCAGTTTATCGGGTAGCGGGAGGGGCGAGCAGTACTTC.

This clone was detected only once. V gene TRBV19 combines with J gene TRBJ2-5, with no clear D. Germline lookup yields CDR1 LNHDA and CDR2 SQIVND (reference sequence). The CDR3 runs 13 residues. V lost 6 bases, J lost 2 bases, and 10 bases lay in between. For the CDR3, the DNA is TGTGCCAGTAGGGCAGTTGATCAAGAGACCCAGTACTTC. Its translation: CASRAVDQETQYF.

In its sample, this clone was seen a few times. The chain uses TRBV5-1 and TRBJ2-7, with 7 bases that match TRBD1. Germline V gene lookup returns CDR1 SGHRS and CDR2 YFSETQ. V lost 4 bases, J lost 3 bases, and 7 bases stayed unmatched. The CDR3 sequence is 14 residues long. The CDR3 DNA reads as TGCGCCAGCAGCCCCGGGACAGTGAACTACGAGCAGTACTTC. Translated: CASSPGTVNYEQYF.

The genes are TRBV6-5 and TRBJ2-3, with no clear D. The V and J ends lost 7 bases and 0 bases respectively, with 14 bases between them. CDR3 size: 15 residues. Germline V gene sequence: CDR1 MNHEY, CDR2 SVGAGI. As DNA, the CDR3 is TGTGCCAGCACCCCAGGTCCCGCTAGCACAGATACGCAGTATTTT. Residues: CASTPGPASTDTQYF.

The chain has TRBV30 and TRBJ1-5; possible D gene TRBD1, 5 bases. The CDR3 length is 15 residues. CDR1 is GTSNPN and CDR2 is SVGIG in the germline V gene (reference sequence). V was clipped by 2 bases and J by 3 bases, with 14 bases between them. The CDR3 sequence: CAWSKGRASNQPQHF. In nucleotides, the CDR3 is TGTGCCTGGAGTAAGGGCAGGGCCTCCAATCAGCCCCAGCATTTT.

The chain joins TRBV5-1 to TRBJ1-2, with 7 bases that match TRBD1. The CDR3 consists of 14 residues. V lost 0 bases to trimming and J lost 5 bases; unmatched junction nucleotides: 4. The germline CDR1 and CDR2 sequences are SGHRS and YFSETQ. Here the CDR3 reads CASSLDRGGYGYTF. The CDR3 bases are TGCGCCAGCAGCTTGGACAGGGGCGGATATGGCTACACCTTC.

This sequence joins TRBV14 and TRBJ2-7; D is possibly TRBD1 (6 bases). V shed 5 bases and J shed 4 bases, with 9 bases lying between them. Germline V gene lookup returns CDR1 SGHDN and CDR2 FVKESK. This CDR3 is built from 12 residues. CDR3 DNA sequence: TGTGCCAGCAGCTACAGGGAGTACGAGCAGTACTTC. This translates into CASSYREYEQYF.

This chain uses TRBV7-9 with TRBJ2-3, with 8 positions matching TRBD1. Germline CDR1 reads SEHNR; CDR2 reads FQNEAQ (reference sequence). The CDR3 has 18 amino acids. V lost 5 bases, J lost 0 bases, and 13 bases stayed unmatched. The CDR3 here is CASSTRTGKGNSTDTQYF. In nucleotides, the CDR3 is TGTGCCAGCAGCACCCGGACAGGGAAAGGGAATAGCACAGATACGCAGTATTTT. Variable domain in full (rest from reference TRBV7-9 and TRBJ2-3): DTGVSQNPRHKITKRGQNVTFRCDPISEHNRLYWYRQTLGQGPEFLTYFQNEAQLEKSRLLSDRFSAERPKGSFSTLEIQRTEQGDSAMYLCASSTRTGKGNSTDTQYFGPGTRLTVL.

The V gene is TRBV3-1 (or the pseudogene TRBV3-2), the J gene TRBJ1-1; D is perhaps TRBD1 (5 bases). V lost 1 base and J lost 1, with 7 bases in between. Germline-derived CDR1 and CDR2 are LGHDT and YNNKEL (reference sequence). The CDR3 totals 14 residues. For the CDR3, the DNA is TGTGCCAGCAGCCAAGGACAGCGGAACACTGAAGCTTTCTTT. It specifies CASSQGQRNTEAFF.

This rearrangement joins TRBV4-1 to TRBJ2-3; no reliable D call. The CDR3 extends over 16 amino acids. V was trimmed by 5 bases and J by 2 bases, leaving 17 bases between them. The germline gives CDR1 MGHRA, CDR2 YSYEKL. The CDR3 here is CASSTPSRQYTDTQYF. The CDR3 nucleotides are TGCGCCAGCAGCACCCCGTCCAGGCAATACACAGATACGCAGTATTTT.

The chain combines TRBV7-2 with TRBJ2-7; the D gene is possibly TRBD2 (5 bases). The germline V gene has CDR1 SGHTA and CDR2 FQGNSA. The CDR3 sequence is 13 residues long. Trimming stripped 0 bases from V and 2 bases from J, with 5 bases between. The CDR3, as DNA: TGTGCCAGCAGCTTAGCGAGGGCCTACGAGCAGTACTTC. Translating it yields CASSLARAYEQYF.

The V and J genes are TRBV28 and TRBJ1-1; perhaps TRBD1 as D (5 bases). Germline-derived CDR1 and CDR2 are MDHEN and SYDVKM. Deletions cut 3 bases from V and 3 bases from J, with 20 bases between. CDR3 length: 17 amino acids. The CDR3 DNA reads TGTGCCAGCAGTTTTCCCGGGTTGAGGCCGGGGGACACTGAAGCTTTCTTT. It yields the protein CASSFPGLRPGDTEAFF.

The rearrangement joins TRBV28 to TRBJ2-7; 9 bases are shared with TRBD1. The trim removed 6 bases at V and 5 bases at J, leaving 11 bases unmatched. This CDR3 comprises 15 residues. The V gene's germline CDR1 is MDHEN and CDR2 SYDVKM. CDR3 residues: CASRRTGVDTNEQYF. The CDR3 region has the DNA TGTGCCAGCAGACGGACAGGGGTTGATACAAACGAGCAGTACTTC.

The chain has TRBV5-6 and TRBJ1-1; the D gene is possibly TRBD1 (6 bases). In germline, CDR1 is SGHDT, CDR2 YYEEEE. The V and J ends lost 4 bases and 4 bases respectively, with 26 bases between them. The CDR3 is 18 amino acids. The CDR3: CASSLSKYRARRSTEAFF. Written as DNA, the CDR3 is TGTGCCAGCAGCCTCTCGAAATACAGGGCACGGAGGTCCACTGAAGCTTTCTTT.

The chain joins TRBV6-6 to TRBJ2-1, with TRBD2 identical over 9 bases. This CDR3 region has 15 residues. Germline V lookup: CDR1 MNHNY, CDR2 SVGAGI (reference sequence). V shed 7 bases and J 6 bases; nucleotides not matched to a gene: 10. The CDR3 DNA is TGTGCCAGCAATCGTGGCGGGGGGGCCGGCAATGAGCAGTTCTTC. It codes for CASNRGGGAGNEQFF.

This sequence joins TRBV6-5 and TRBJ1-2; D unresolved. The CDR3 totals 13 residues. Per the germline V gene, CDR1 is MNHEY and CDR2 is SVGAGI. The V end was cut by 6 bases, the J end by 0 bases, with 8 bases between. CDR3 loop: CASRNRANYGYTF. CDR3 in DNA: TGTGCCAGCAGAAACCGGGCTAACTATGGCTACACCTTC.

V usage is TRBV6-5 and J usage is TRBJ2-5; weak D call: TRBD2 (5 bases). Per the germline V gene, CDR1 is MNHEY and CDR2 is SVGAGI. The CDR3 has 15 amino acids. V shed 3 bases and J shed 5 bases, with 16 bases lying between them. Here the CDR3 DNA reads TGTGCCAGCAGTTATAGAGGGATTAAAGGGGAGACCCAGTACTTC. This encodes CASSYRGIKGETQYF.

This chain connects TRBV6-4 to TRBJ2-3, with TRBD2 identical over 7 bases. This CDR3 comprises 15 residues. V dropped 5 bases and J dropped 1; count of bases not matched to a gene: 6. Per the germline V gene, CDR1 is MRHNA and CDR2 is SNTAGT. CDR3 nucleotides: TGTGCCAGCAGTTACGAAAGCGGGGGCACAGATACGCAGTATTTT. This translates into CASSYESGGTDTQYF.

This clone was counted once. This CDR3 is also generated by other DNA sequences in the sample. The chain has TRBV11-2 and TRBJ2-7; D is undetermined. The CDR3 has 15 amino acids. Per the germline V gene, CDR1 is SGHAT and CDR2 is FQNNGV. Trimming took 0 bases from V and 0 from J, leaving 9 bases between them. The CDR3 nucleotides are TGTGCCAGCAGCTTAGATAGAGGCAGCTCCTACGAGCAGTACTTC. It is translated as CASSLDRGSSYEQYF.

In its sample, this clone was seen once. The CDR3 sequence: CASSEGQASYEQYF. Written as DNA, the CDR3 is TGTGCCAGCAGCGAGGGACAGGCCTCCTACGAGCAGTACTTC. The chain couples TRBV7-8 to TRBJ2-7, with TRBD1 matching 8 bases. The V segment lost 5 bases and the J segment 0 bases; nucleotides outside the gene matches: 3. The CDR3 covers 14 residues. Germline V gene lookup returns CDR1 SGHVS and CDR2 FQNEAQ. Drawing the rest from reference TRBV7-8 and TRBJ2-7, the complete variable domain is GAGVSQSPRYKVAKRGQDVALRCDPISGHVSLFWYQQALGQGPEFLTYFQNEAQLDKSGLPSDRFFAERPEGSVSTLKIQRTQQEDSAVYLCASSEGQASYEQYFGPGTRLTVT.